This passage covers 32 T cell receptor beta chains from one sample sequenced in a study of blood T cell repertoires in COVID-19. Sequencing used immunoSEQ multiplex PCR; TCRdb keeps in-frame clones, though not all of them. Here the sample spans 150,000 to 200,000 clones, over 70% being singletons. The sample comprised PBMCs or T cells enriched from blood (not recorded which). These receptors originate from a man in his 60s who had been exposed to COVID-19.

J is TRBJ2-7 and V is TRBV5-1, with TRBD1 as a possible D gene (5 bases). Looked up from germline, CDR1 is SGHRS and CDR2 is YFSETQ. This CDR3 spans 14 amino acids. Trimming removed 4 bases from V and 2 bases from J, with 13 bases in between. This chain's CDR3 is CASSLQPGPYEQYF. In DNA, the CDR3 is TGCGCCAGCAGCCTGCAGCCAGGGCCCTACGAGCAGTACTTC. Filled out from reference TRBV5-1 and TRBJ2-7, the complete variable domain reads KAGVTQTPRYLIKTRGQQVTLSCSPISGHRSVSWYQQTPGQGLQFLFEYFSETQRNKGNFPGRFSGRQFSNSRSEMNVSTLELGDSALYLCASSLQPGPYEQYFGPGTRLTVT.

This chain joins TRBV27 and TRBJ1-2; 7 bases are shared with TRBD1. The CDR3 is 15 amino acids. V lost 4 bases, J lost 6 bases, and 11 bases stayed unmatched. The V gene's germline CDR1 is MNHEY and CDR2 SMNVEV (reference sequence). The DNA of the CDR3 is TGTGCCAGCAGTTCCAAACAGGGGAACTACAATGGCTACACCTTC. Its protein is CASSSKQGNYNGYTF.

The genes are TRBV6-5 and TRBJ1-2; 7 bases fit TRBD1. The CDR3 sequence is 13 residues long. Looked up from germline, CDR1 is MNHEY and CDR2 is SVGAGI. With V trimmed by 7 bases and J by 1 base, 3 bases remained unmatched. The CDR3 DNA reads TGTGCCAGCAAACAGGGGATTAACTATGGCTACACCTTC. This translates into CASKQGINYGYTF.

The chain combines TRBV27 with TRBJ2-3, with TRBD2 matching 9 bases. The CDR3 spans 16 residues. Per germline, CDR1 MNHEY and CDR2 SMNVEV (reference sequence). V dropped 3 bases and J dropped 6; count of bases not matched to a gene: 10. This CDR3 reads CASSFQSGRLWDTQYF. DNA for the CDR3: TGTGCCAGCAGTTTTCAAAGCGGGAGGCTTTGGGATACGCAGTATTTT.

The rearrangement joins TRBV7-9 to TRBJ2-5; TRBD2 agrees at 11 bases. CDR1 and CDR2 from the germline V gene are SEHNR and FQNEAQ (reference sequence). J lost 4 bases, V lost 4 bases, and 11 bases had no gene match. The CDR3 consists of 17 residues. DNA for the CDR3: TGTGCCAGCAGCTCTCTACTAGCGGGAGTAAGGGGAGAGACCCAGTACTTC. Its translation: CASSSLLAGVRGETQYF. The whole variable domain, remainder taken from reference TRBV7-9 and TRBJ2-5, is DTGVSQNPRHKITKRGQNVTFRCDPISEHNRLYWYRQTLGQGPEFLTYFQNEAQLEKSRLLSDRFSAERPKGSFSTLEIQRTEQGDSAMYLCASSSLLAGVRGETQYFGPGTRLLVL.

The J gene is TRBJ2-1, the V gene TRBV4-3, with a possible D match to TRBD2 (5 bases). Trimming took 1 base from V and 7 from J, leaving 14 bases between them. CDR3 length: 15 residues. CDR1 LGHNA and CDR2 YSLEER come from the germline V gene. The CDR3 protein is CASSQGGSISNEQFF. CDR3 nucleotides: TGCGCCAGCAGCCAAGGAGGGTCTATCTCTAATGAGCAGTTCTTC.

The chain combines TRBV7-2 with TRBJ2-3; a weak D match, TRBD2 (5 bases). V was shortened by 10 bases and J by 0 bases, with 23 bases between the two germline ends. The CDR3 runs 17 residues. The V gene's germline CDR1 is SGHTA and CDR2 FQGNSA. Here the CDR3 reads CATRPPGFSISTDTQYF. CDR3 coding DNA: TGTGCCACCAGACCCCCGGGATTCTCAATTAGCACAGATACGCAGTATTTT. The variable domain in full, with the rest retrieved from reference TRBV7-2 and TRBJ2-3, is GAGVSQSPSNKVTEKGKDVELRCDPISGHTALYWYRQSLGQGLEFLIYFQGNSAPDKSGLPSDRFSAERTGGSVSTLTIQRTQQEDSAVYLCATRPPGFSISTDTQYFGPGTRLTVL.

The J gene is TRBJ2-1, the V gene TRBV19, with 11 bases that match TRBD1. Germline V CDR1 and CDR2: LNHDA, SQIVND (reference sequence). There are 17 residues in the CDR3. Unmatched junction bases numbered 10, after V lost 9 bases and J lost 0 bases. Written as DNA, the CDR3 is TGTGCCAGCCGGGACAGGGGGTTCCCTAGCTCCTACAATGAGCAGTTCTTC. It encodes CASRDRGFPSSYNEQFF.

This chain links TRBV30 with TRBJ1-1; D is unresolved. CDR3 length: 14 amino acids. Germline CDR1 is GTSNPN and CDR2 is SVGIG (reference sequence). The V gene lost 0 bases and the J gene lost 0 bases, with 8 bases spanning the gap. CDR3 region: CAWSVQLMNTEAFF. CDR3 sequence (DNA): TGTGCCTGGAGTGTACAGTTAATGAACACTGAAGCTTTCTTT.

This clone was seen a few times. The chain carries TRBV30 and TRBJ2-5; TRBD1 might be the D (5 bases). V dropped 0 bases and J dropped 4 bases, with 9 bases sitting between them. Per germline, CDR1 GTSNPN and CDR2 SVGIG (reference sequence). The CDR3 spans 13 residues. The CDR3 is CAWSVLGAETQYF. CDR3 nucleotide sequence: TGTGCCTGGAGTGTACTTGGGGCAGAGACCCAGTACTTC.

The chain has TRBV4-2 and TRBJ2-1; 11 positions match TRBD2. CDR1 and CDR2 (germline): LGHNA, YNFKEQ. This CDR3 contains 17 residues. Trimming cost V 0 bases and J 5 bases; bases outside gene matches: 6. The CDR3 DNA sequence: TGTGCCAGCAGCCAAGATGGCTTGACTAGCGGGAACAATGAGCAGTTCTTC. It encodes CASSQDGLTSGNNEQFF.

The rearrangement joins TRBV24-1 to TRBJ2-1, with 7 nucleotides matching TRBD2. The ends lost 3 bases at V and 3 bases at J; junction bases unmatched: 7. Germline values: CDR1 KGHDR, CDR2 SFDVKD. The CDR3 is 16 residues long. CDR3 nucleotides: TGTGCCACCAGTGATGTAGGACTAGGTATCTACAATGAGCAGTTCTTC. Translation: CATSDVGLGIYNEQFF.

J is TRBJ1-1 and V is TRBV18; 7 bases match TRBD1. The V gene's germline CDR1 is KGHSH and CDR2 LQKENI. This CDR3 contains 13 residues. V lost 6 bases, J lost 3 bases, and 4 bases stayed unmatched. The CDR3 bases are TGTGCCAGCTCGACAGGGCGGCACACTGAAGCTTTCTTT. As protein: CASSTGRHTEAFF.

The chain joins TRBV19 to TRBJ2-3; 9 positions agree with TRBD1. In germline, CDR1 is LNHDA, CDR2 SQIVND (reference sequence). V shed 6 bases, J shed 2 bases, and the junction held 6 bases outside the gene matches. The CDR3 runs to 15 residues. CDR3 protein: CASRAGTGYTDTQYF. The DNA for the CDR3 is TGTGCCAGTAGGGCCGGGACAGGGTACACAGATACGCAGTATTTT.

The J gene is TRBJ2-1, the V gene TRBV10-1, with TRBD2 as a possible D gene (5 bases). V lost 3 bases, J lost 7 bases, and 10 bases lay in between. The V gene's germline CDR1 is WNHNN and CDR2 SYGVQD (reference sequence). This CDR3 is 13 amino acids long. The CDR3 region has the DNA TGCGCCAGCAGTGAAAATAGGGAGAATGAGCAGTTCTTC. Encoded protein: CASSENRENEQFF.

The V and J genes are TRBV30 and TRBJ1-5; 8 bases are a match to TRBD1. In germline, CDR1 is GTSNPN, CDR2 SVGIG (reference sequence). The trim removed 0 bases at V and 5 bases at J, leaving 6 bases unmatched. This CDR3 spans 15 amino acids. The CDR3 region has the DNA TGTGCCTGGAGTGTAGACAGGGGAAGGGATCAGCCCCAGCATTTT. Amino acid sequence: CAWSVDRGRDQPQHF.

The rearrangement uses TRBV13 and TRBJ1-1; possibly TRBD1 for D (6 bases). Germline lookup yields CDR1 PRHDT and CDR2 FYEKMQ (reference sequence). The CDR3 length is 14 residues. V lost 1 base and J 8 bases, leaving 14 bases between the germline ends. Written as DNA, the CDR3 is TGTGCCAGCAGCTTAGCAGGGGCTGGCGCCGAAGCTTTCTTT. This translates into CASSLAGAGAEAFF.

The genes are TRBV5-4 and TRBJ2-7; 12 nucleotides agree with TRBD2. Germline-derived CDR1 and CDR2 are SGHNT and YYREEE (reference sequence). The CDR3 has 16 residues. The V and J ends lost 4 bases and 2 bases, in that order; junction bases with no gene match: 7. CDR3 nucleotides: TGTGCCAGCAGCCTACCTCTAGCGGGAGGGGCCTACGAGCAGTACTTC. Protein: CASSLPLAGGAYEQYF.

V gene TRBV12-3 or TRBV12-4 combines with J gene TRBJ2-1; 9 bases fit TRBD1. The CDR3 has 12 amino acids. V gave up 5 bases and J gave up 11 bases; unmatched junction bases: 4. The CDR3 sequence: CASSTGQGKQFF. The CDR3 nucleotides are TGTGCCAGCAGTACCGGACAGGGGAAGCAGTTCTTC.

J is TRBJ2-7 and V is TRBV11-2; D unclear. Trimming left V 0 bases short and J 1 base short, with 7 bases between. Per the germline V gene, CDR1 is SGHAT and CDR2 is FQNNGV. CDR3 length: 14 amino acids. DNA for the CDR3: TGTGCCAGCAGCTTAGAGGTCAGTTCCTACGAGCAGTACTTC. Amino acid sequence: CASSLEVSSYEQYF.

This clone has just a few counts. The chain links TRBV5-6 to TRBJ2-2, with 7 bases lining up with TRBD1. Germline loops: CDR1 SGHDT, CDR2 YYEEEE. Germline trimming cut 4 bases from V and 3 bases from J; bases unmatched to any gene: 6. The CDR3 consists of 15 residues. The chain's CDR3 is CASSPYRGHTGELFF. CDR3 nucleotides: TGTGCCAGCAGCCCCTACAGGGGCCACACCGGGGAGCTGTTTTTT.

For the CDR3, the DNA is TGTGCCACCAGCAGAGATCCCTCAGTCCAAGAGACCCAGTACTTC. Amino acids: CATSRDPSVQETQYF. The chain links TRBV15 to TRBJ2-5; no clear D. Germline CDR1 is LNHNV and CDR2 is YYDKDF (reference sequence). The V end lost 0 bases, the J end lost 1 base, and 9 bases lay between the germline ends. This CDR3 is built from 15 residues.

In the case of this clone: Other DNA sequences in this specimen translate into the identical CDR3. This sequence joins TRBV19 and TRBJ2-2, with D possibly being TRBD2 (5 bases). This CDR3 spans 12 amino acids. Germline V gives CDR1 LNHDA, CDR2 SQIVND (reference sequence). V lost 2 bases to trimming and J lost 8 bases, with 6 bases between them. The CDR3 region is CASSIRGGELFF. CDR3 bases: TGTGCCAGTAGTATACGAGGGGGGGAGCTGTTTTTT.

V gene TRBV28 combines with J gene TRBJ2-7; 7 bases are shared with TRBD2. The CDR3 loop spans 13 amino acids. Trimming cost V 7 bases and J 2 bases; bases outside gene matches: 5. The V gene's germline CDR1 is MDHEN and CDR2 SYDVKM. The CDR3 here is CASISGGAYEQYF. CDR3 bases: TGTGCCAGCATCTCTGGGGGGGCCTACGAGCAGTACTTC.

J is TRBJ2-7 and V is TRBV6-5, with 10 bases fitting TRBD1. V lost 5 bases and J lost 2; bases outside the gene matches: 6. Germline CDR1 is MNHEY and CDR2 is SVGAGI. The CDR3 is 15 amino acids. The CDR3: CASSPTGTGAYEQYF. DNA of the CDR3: TGTGCCAGCAGTCCTACCGGGACAGGGGCCTACGAGCAGTACTTC.

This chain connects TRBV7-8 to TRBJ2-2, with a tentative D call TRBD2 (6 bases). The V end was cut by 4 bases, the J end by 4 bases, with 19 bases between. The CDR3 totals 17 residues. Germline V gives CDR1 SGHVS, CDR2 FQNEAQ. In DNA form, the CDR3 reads TGTGCCAGCAGCTCGAGGGAGGTGAGAGTAGGCACCGGGGAGCTGTTTTTT. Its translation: CASSSREVRVGTGELFF.

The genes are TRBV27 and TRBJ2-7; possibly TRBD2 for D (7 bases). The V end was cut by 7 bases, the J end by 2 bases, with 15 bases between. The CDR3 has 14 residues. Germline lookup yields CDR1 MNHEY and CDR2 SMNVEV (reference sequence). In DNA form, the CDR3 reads TGTGCCAGCACGGTAAGGGGGGGGACCTACGAGCAGTACTTC. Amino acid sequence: CASTVRGGTYEQYF.

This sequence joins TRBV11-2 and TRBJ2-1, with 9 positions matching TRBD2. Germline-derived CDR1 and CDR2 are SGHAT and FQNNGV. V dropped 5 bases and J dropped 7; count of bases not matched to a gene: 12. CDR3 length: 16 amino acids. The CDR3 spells CASSLFSSGSRNEQFF. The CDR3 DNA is TGTGCCAGCAGCCTATTTAGTAGCGGGAGTAGGAATGAGCAGTTCTTC. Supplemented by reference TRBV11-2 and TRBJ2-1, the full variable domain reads EAGVAQSPRYKIIEKRQSVAFWCNPISGHATLYWYQQILGQGPKLLIQFQNNGVVDDSQLPKDRFSAERLKGVDSTLKIQPAKLEDSAVYLCASSLFSSGSRNEQFFGPGTRLTVL.

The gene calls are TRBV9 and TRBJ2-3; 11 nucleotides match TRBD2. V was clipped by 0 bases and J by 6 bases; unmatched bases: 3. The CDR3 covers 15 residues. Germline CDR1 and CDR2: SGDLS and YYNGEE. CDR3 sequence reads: CASSVGTSGFDTQYF. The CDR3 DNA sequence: TGTGCCAGCAGCGTAGGGACTAGCGGGTTTGATACGCAGTATTTT. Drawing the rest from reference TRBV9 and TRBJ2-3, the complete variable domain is DSGVTQTPKHLITATGQRVTLRCSPRSGDLSVYWYQQSLDQGLQFLIQYYNGEERAKGNILERFSAQQFPDLHSELNLSSLELGDSALYFCASSVGTSGFDTQYFGPGTRLTVL.

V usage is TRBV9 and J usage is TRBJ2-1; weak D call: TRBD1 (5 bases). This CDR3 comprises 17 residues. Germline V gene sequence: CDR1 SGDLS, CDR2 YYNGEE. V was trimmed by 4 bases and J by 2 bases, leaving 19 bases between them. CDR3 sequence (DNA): TGTGCCAGCAGCACGGAGATGGGGCGGACCGCCTACAATGAGCAGTTCTTC. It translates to CASSTEMGRTAYNEQFF.

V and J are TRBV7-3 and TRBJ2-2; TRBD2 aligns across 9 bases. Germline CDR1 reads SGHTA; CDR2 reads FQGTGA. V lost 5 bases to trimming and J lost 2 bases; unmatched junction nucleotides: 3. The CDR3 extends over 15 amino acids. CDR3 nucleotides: TGTGCCAGCAGCGAGGGACTAGCAAACACCGGGGAGCTGTTTTTT. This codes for CASSEGLANTGELFF.

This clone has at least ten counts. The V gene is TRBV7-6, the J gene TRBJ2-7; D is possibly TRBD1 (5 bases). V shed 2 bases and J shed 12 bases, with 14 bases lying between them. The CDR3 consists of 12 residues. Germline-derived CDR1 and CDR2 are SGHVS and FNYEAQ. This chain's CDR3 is CASSLWQGSLYF. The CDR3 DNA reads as TGTGCCAGCAGCTTATGGCAGGGTAGTTTGTACTTC.